This passage covers 28 T cell receptor beta chains from one sample sequenced in a study of blood T cell repertoires in COVID-19. Repertoires were generated with immunoSEQ multiplex PCR, while TCRdb's copy carries only in-frame clones and drops some. The repertoire holds some 200,000 clones, with just over 85% as singletons. Sequenced sample: peripheral blood. The receptors here all came from a man older than 75 with acute or convalescent COVID-19.

In its sample, this clone was seen a few times. This chain uses TRBV28 with TRBJ2-5; 11 nucleotides align to TRBD2. Per germline, CDR1 MDHEN and CDR2 SYDVKM. J gave up 3 bases and V 3 bases, and 0 bases lay outside the gene matches. CDR3 size: 14 residues. The CDR3, as DNA: TGTGCCAGCAGTTTGACTAGCGGGAAAGAGACCCAGTACTTC. This encodes CASSLTSGKETQYF.

This chain links TRBV4-1 with TRBJ2-3; the D gene is possibly TRBD2 (5 bases). From germline, CDR1 is MGHRA and CDR2 YSYEKL. The ends were cut back, 5 bases at V and 1 base at J, with 13 bases in the middle. The length of the CDR3 is 15 residues. This CDR3 is CASSSIGAGTDTQYF. The CDR3 bases are TGCGCCAGCAGCTCCATTGGAGCGGGCACAGATACGCAGTATTTT.

The rearrangement uses TRBV5-4 and TRBJ1-3; D call uncertain. With 4 bases removed from V and 0 bases from J, the gap between germline ends came to 14 bases. Looked up from germline, CDR1 is SGHNT and CDR2 is YYREEE (reference sequence). The CDR3 totals 16 residues. CDR3 sequence: CASSLGLATSGNTIYF. The DNA for the CDR3 is TGTGCCAGCAGCCTAGGTCTGGCCACCTCTGGAAACACCATATATTTT.

The chain couples TRBV11-3 to TRBJ2-5; no clear D gene. Deletions cut 2 bases from V and 4 bases from J, with 2 bases between. Germline loops: CDR1 SGHNT, CDR2 YENEEA. The CDR3 has 11 residues. The CDR3 region is CASSLRETQYF. CDR3 sequence (DNA): TGTGCCAGCAGCTTACGAGAGACCCAGTACTTC.

In this sample, this clone turned up once. This chain links TRBV5-8 with TRBJ2-5; a possible D gene is TRBD2 (5 bases). V was clipped by 6 bases and J by 2 bases, with 17 bases between them. Germline CDR1 SGHTS, CDR2 YDEGEE. The CDR3 contains 15 residues. CDR3 coding DNA: TGTGCCAGCAACCCAGAGGGTCTAATTCAAGAGACCCAGTACTTC. It encodes CASNPEGLIQETQYF.

The J gene is TRBJ2-5, the V gene TRBV5-6; D gene ambiguous. Deletions cut 4 bases from V and 1 base from J, with 2 bases between. The CDR3 runs to 11 residues. The germline V gene encodes CDR1 SGHDT and CDR2 YYEEEE. The CDR3 protein is CASSLQETQYF. DNA of the CDR3: TGTGCCAGCAGCCTCCAAGAGACCCAGTACTTC.

This chain links TRBV7-2 with TRBJ1-1, with 7 nucleotides matching TRBD1. CDR1 and CDR2 (germline): SGHTA, FQGNSA. Trimming cost V 2 bases and J 4 bases; bases outside gene matches: 7. The CDR3 runs 15 residues. The CDR3 reads CASSLMGTVLTEAFF. The CDR3 DNA follows: TGTGCCAGCAGCTTAATGGGGACAGTCCTCACTGAAGCTTTCTTT.

The chain has TRBV27 and TRBJ1-1; 7 nucleotides line up with TRBD1. The ends lost 5 bases at V and 7 bases at J; junction bases unmatched: 13. The length of the CDR3 is 15 residues. The V gene's germline CDR1 is MNHEY and CDR2 SMNVEV (reference sequence). CDR3 amino acids: CASSLKTGREVEAFF. In DNA form, the CDR3 reads TGTGCCAGCAGTCTCAAGACAGGGAGAGAGGTTGAAGCTTTCTTT.

The rearrangement joins TRBV2 to TRBJ2-5, with D perhaps TRBD2 (5 bases). V lost 7 bases, J lost 4 bases, and 25 bases lay in between. Germline V gene lookup returns CDR1 SNHLY and CDR2 FYNNEI. The CDR3 runs 17 residues. CDR3 protein: CASTGGHREGHRETQYF. CDR3 DNA sequence: TGTGCCAGCACCGGAGGCCACAGAGAGGGCCATCGAGAGACCCAGTACTTC.

The J gene is TRBJ1-1, the V gene TRBV6-5; weak D call: TRBD1 (5 bases). The CDR3 has 15 amino acids. Looked up from germline, CDR1 is MNHEY and CDR2 is SVGAGI. V was clipped by 6 bases and J by 1 base, with 15 bases between them. The CDR3 reads CASRAADGANTEAFF. The DNA for the CDR3 is TGTGCCAGCAGGGCAGCTGATGGGGCGAACACTGAAGCTTTCTTT.

This clone has a single count. V is TRBV19 and J is TRBJ2-1; TRBD1 agrees at 8 bases. Looked up from germline, CDR1 is LNHDA and CDR2 is SQIVND (reference sequence). J was trimmed by 0 bases and V by 5 bases; bases with no gene match: 6. This CDR3 has 16 amino acids. CDR3 DNA sequence: TGTGCCAGTAGTCAGCCCGGGACAGGCTCCTACAATGAGCAGTTCTTC. Protein sequence: CASSQPGTGSYNEQFF.

This clone has a single count. The chain links TRBV7-2 to TRBJ1-5, with D possibly TRBD1 on 5 matching bases. CDR1 is SGHTA and CDR2 is FQGNSA in the germline V gene. The CDR3 is 16 amino acids. Trimming shortened V by 2 bases and J by 11 bases, and 22 bases separated the two germline ends. Here the CDR3 reads CASSLMGTGPGGSQHF. In nucleotides, the CDR3 is TGTGCCAGCAGCTTAATGGGGACCGGGCCCGGGGGATCCCAGCATTTT.

This sequence joins TRBV7-9 and TRBJ1-2; D is possibly TRBD1 (6 bases). CDR3 length: 13 amino acids. Germline CDR1 SEHNR, CDR2 FQNEAQ (reference sequence). Deletions cut 6 bases from V and 8 bases from J, with 16 bases between. CDR3 DNA sequence: TGTGCCAGCAGTTATGGACAGTCTCTCGGCTACACCTTC. Amino acids: CASSYGQSLGYTF. The complete variable domain, with remaining parts taken from reference TRBV7-9 and TRBJ1-2, reads DTGVSQNPRHKITKRGQNVTFRCDPISEHNRLYWYRQTLGQGPEFLTYFQNEAQLEKSRLLSDRFSAERPKGSFSTLEIQRTEQGDSAMYLCASSYGQSLGYTFGSGTRLTVV.

The chain has TRBV6-5 and TRBJ2-4; D is unclear. Trimming shortened V by 6 bases and J by 5 bases, and 11 bases separated the two germline ends. Looked up from germline, CDR1 is MNHEY and CDR2 is SVGAGI. The CDR3 spans 13 residues. CDR3: CASSRGAQNIQYF. The CDR3 DNA reads TGTGCCAGCAGCCGCGGCGCCCAAAACATTCAGTACTTC.

This clone is a singleton in its sample. The chain carries TRBV19 and TRBJ2-2, with 7 bases matching TRBD2. Germline assignment: CDR1 LNHDA and CDR2 SQIVND (reference sequence). There are 16 residues in the CDR3. V gave up 7 bases and J gave up 2 bases; unmatched junction bases: 10. The CDR3 nucleotides are TGTGCCAGTACCCTCGGGTCTAGCGGAAACACCGGGGAGCTGTTTTTT. Protein sequence: CASTLGSSGNTGELFF.

The rearrangement joins TRBV4-2 to TRBJ1-5, with 7 bases lining up with TRBD1. Germline V gene sequence: CDR1 LGHNA, CDR2 YNFKEQ. The CDR3 extends over 13 amino acids. Germline trimming cut 3 bases from V and 16 bases from J; bases unmatched to any gene: 12. The CDR3 spells CASSQADRAGVHF. CDR3 bases: TGTGCCAGCAGCCAGGCCGACAGGGCAGGGGTTCATTTT.

The V and J genes are TRBV10-3 and TRBJ1-5, with TRBD1 as a possible D gene (5 bases). From germline, CDR1 is ENHRY and CDR2 SYGVKD. V lost 4 bases and J 2 bases, leaving 12 bases between the germline ends. This CDR3 is 15 amino acids long. CDR3 bases: TGTGCCATCAGTGGCGGGGCTGGGGGCAATCAGCCCCAGCATTTT. Translating it yields CAISGGAGGNQPQHF.

The gene calls are TRBV7-2 and TRBJ1-2, with 9 bases identical to TRBD1. The germline V gene has CDR1 SGHTA and CDR2 FQGNSA. This CDR3 region has 18 residues. V lost 5 bases, J lost 4 bases, and 17 bases stayed unmatched. The CDR3 sequence is CASSPVGLRDRARYGYTF. DNA for the CDR3: TGTGCCAGCAGCCCCGTCGGGTTAAGGGACAGGGCCCGCTATGGCTACACCTTC.

The chain links TRBV30 to TRBJ1-2; 7 nucleotides match TRBD1. Germline V CDR1 and CDR2: GTSNPN, SVGIG (reference sequence). CDR3 length: 15 residues. Trimming removed 3 bases from V and 7 bases from J; junction bases left unmatched: 14. CDR3 in DNA: TGTGCCTGGAGGATCACAGGGGCCACCGGAGCTGGCTACACCTTC. Translation gives CAWRITGATGAGYTF.

The chain carries TRBV5-4 and TRBJ2-1; 11 bases map to TRBD2. Per the germline V gene, CDR1 is SGHNT and CDR2 is YYREEE (reference sequence). Trimming took 5 bases from V and 9 from J; bases not matched to a gene: 4. CDR3 size: 13 residues. The CDR3 loop reads CASRETSGVEQFF. CDR3 DNA sequence: TGTGCCAGCAGGGAGACTAGCGGGGTTGAGCAGTTCTTC. The variable domain in full, with the rest retrieved from reference TRBV5-4 and TRBJ2-1, is ETGVTQSPTHLIKTRGQQVTLRCSSQSGHNTVSWYQQALGQGPQFIFQYYREEENGRGNFPPRFSGLQFPNYSSELNVNALELDDSALYLCASRETSGVEQFFGPGTRLTVL.

The chain carries TRBV5-8 and TRBJ1-1, with D possibly matching TRBD1 (6 bases). Between the trimmed V and J ends, which lost 2 bases and 7 bases, there was a span of 12 bases. Germline CDR1 SGHTS, CDR2 YDEGEE. The CDR3 is 13 amino acids. CDR3 sequence: CASSLGGNGEAFF. CDR3 sequence (DNA): TGTGCCAGCAGCTTAGGGGGAAATGGTGAAGCTTTCTTT.

The chain recombines TRBV5-1 with TRBJ1-2; D is perhaps TRBD1 (6 bases). Germline loops: CDR1 SGHRS, CDR2 YFSETQ. Trimming removed 4 bases from V and 8 bases from J, with 18 bases in between. The CDR3 has 14 residues. The CDR3 nucleotides are TGCGCCAGCAGCCAATCAGGGGTGTTGAAGGGCTACACCTTC. Amino acid sequence: CASSQSGVLKGYTF.

This sequence joins TRBV5-6 and TRBJ1-2, with 7 bases that match TRBD1. Germline V lookup: CDR1 SGHDT, CDR2 YYEEEE. The CDR3 length is 13 residues. V lost 4 bases to trimming and J lost 5 bases; unmatched junction nucleotides: 5. CDR3 DNA: TGTGCCAGCAGCCGACAGGGCTTTTATGGCTACACCTTC. It yields the protein CASSRQGFYGYTF.

The chain carries TRBV19 and TRBJ2-1, with 11 bases aligning to TRBD2. CDR1 is LNHDA and CDR2 is SQIVND in the germline V gene (reference sequence). The trim removed 7 bases at V and 7 bases at J, leaving 18 bases unmatched. The CDR3 length is 18 residues. As DNA, the CDR3 is TGTGCCAGTAATCTAGGACAGGGTCGGGGACTAGCGGTGAATGAGCAGTTCTTC. It specifies CASNLGQGRGLAVNEQFF.

This clone was seen only once. The rearrangement uses TRBV7-2 and TRBJ2-2; 8 bases are shared with TRBD2. This CDR3 has 15 amino acids. Trimming cost V 5 bases and J 4 bases; bases outside gene matches: 6. Looked up from germline, CDR1 is SGHTA and CDR2 is FQGNSA. As DNA, the CDR3 is TGTGCCAGCAGCAAAACTAGCGGAGTCACCGGGGAGCTGTTTTTT. Translation: CASSKTSGVTGELFF.

This clone was detected once. J is TRBJ2-7 and V is TRBV7-2; tentatively, D is TRBD2 (5 bases). Trimming pared 1 base from V and 1 base from J, leaving 14 bases between. This CDR3 has 16 amino acids. Per germline, CDR1 SGHTA and CDR2 FQGNSA. The DNA of the CDR3 is TGTGCCAGCAGCTTAGTCTGGAGAGGAGGATCCTACGAGCAGTACTTC. Protein: CASSLVWRGGSYEQYF. The full variable domain, its missing parts supplied by reference TRBV7-2 and TRBJ2-7, is GAGVSQSPSNKVTEKGKDVELRCDPISGHTALYWYRQSLGQGLEFLIYFQGNSAPDKSGLPSDRFSAERTGGSVSTLTIQRTQQEDSAVYLCASSLVWRGGSYEQYFGPGTRLTVT.

V gene TRBV6-1 combines with J gene TRBJ2-7; 9 bases are a match to TRBD2. V was clipped by 3 bases and J by 5 bases; unmatched bases: 5. This CDR3 has 14 amino acids. Germline V lookup: CDR1 MNHNS, CDR2 SASEGT. The CDR3 DNA sequence: TGTGCCAGCAGTGAGCGGGAGGGCCGCCACGAGCAGTACTTC. The encoded protein is CASSEREGRHEQYF.

This clone was counted a single time. The V call is TRBV6-6, the J call TRBJ2-7; no clear D. Trimming removed 6 bases at V and 0 bases at J, with 6 bases between. The CDR3 covers 12 residues. Germline V gives CDR1 MNHNY, CDR2 SVGAGI (reference sequence). The CDR3 DNA sequence: TGTGCCAGCAGCGACAACTCCTACGAGCAGTACTTC. It translates to CASSDNSYEQYF.